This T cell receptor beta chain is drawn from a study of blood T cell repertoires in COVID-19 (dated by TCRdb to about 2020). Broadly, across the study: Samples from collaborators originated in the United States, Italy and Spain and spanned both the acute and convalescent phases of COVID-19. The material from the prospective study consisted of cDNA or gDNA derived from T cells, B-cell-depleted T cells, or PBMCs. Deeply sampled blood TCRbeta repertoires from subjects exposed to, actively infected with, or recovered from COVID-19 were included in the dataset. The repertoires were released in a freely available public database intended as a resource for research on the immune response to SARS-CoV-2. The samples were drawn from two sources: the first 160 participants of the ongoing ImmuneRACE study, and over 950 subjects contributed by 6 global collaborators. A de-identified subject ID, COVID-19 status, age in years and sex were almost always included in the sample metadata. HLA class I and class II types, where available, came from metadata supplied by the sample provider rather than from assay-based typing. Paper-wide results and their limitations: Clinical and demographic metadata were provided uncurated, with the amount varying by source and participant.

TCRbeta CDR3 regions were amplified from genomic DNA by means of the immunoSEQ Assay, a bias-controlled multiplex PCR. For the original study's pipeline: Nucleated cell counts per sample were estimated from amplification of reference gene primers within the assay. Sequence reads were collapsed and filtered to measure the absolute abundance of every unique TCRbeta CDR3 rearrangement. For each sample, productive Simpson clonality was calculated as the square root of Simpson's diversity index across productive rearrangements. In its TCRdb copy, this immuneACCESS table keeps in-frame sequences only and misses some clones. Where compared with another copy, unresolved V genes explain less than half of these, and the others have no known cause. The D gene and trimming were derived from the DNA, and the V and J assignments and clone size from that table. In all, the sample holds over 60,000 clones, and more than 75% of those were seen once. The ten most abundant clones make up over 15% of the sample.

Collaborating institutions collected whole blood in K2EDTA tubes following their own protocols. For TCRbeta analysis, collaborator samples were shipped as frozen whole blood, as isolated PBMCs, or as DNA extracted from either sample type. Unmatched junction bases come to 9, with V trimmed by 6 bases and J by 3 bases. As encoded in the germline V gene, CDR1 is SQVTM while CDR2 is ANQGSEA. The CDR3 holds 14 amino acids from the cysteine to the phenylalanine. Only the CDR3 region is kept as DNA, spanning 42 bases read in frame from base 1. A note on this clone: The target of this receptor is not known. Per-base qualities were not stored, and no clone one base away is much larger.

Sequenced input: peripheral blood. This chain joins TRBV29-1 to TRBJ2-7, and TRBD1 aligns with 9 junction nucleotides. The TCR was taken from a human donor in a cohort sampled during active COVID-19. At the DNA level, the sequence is TGCAGCGTCCACACTTCGGGACAGGGCTACGAGCAGTACTTC. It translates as CSVHTSGQGYEQYF.